This TCR beta chain was profiled in a study of vaccination and CD4 T cells after COVID-19. This sample's treatment: roughly 11-day PBMC culture with coronavirus spike peptide pools or control peptides (ViraFEST assay). The study sequenced cultured CD4+ T cell DNA using the Oncomine TCR Beta short-read assay. One entry per CDR3 protein results from TCRdb running MiXCR on the PCR reads. The sample lists about 15,000 distinct CDR3 sequences, around 80% occurring once. V lost 5 bases and J lost 9, with 22 bases in between. CDR1 and CDR2 from the germline V gene are MNHEY and SMNVEV (reference sequence). The length of the CDR3 is 15 residues. Concerning this clonotype: The antigen is not known.

The sequenced sample was CD4+ T cells from blood, cultured in vitro. The TCR was taken from a human donor who had recovered from COVID-19. The rearrangement uses TRBV27 and TRBJ2-5; D may be TRBD1 (5 bases). CDR3 sequence reads: CASSPTDLATSAQYF. The DNA of the CDR3 is TGTGCCAGCAGTCCGACAGACCTCGCCACTTCGGCCCAGTACTTC.